What follows describes a single TCR beta chain. Its antigen is unknown. This record comes from a study of T cell responses to AZD1222 COVID-19 vaccine. Produced via immunoSEQ multiplex PCR; TCRdb's table is partial and in-frame only. Of 85,000 to 110,000 clones listed, 90% to 95% are singletons. General study findings and limits: Donors were largely white British and mainly female; clonal diversity was possibly underestimated.

The ends were cut back, 3 bases at V and 1 base at J, with 11 bases in the middle. The CDR3 totals 14 residues. Looked up from germline, CDR1 is GTSNPN and CDR2 is SVGIG (reference sequence). Here the sequenced sample was peripheral blood, taken on day 0 of AZD1222 vaccination. This TCR derives from an adult in good health. The chain couples TRBV30 to TRBJ2-3; D unclear. The CDR3 region is CAWSPYFRTDTQYF. CDR3 nucleotide sequence: TGTGCCTGGAGCCCATACTTCCGCACAGATACGCAGTATTTT.